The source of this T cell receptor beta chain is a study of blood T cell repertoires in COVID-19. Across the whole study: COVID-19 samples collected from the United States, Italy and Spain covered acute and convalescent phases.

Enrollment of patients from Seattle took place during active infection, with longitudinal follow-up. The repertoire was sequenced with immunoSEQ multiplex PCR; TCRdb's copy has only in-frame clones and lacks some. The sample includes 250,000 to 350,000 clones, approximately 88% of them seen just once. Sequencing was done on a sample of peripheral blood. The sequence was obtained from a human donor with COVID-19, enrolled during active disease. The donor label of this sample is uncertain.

The CDR3 loop reads CASSLAGGTDTQYF. In nucleotides, the CDR3 is TGTGCCAGCAGCCTGGCTGGAGGGACAGATACGCAGTATTTT. The V gene is TRBV7-3, the J gene TRBJ2-3, with D possibly being TRBD2 (6 bases). Germline CDR1 and CDR2: SGHTA and FQGTGA. The CDR3 loop spans 14 amino acids. V lost 5 bases, J lost 3 bases, and 12 bases lay in between. The full variable domain, with the rest looked up from reference TRBV7-3 and TRBJ2-3, is GAGVSQTPSNKVTEKGKYVELRCDPISGHTALYWYRQSLGQGPEFLIYFQGTGAADDSGLPNDRFFAVRPEGSVSTLKIQRTERGDSAVYLCASSLAGGTDTQYFGPGTRLTVL.